This T cell receptor (beta chain) was profiled in a study of T cell repertoires in cytomegalovirus infection. Study in general: The public TCR beta signatures pointed to both CMV infection and matching HLA type.

TCRdb itself ran the reads through MiXCR, one entry per CDR3 protein. The table records hundreds of thousands of distinct CDR3 sequences, 9.5% of them present only once. This clonotype appeared many times. The TCR sequence derives from a human donor in good health (CMV status not recorded). Some clones in this sample may be carry-over from other donors' samples. Sequenced: PBMCs.

In DNA form, the CDR3 reads TGCGCCAGCAGCCAAGATCGCGGGGTTGGGACCGGGGAGCTGTTTTTT. Protein: CASSQDRGVGTGELFF. The chain has TRBV4-3 and TRBJ2-2; possibly TRBD2 for D (6 bases). This CDR3 is built from 16 residues. Between the trimmed V and J ends, which lost 0 bases and 5 bases, there was a span of 13 bases. Per germline, CDR1 LGHNA and CDR2 YSLEER.